One and the same sample provided the 21 T cell receptor beta chains below, sequenced in a study of cytomegalovirus exposure and HLA in healthy donors. Vbeta (60) and Jbeta (13) primers were used in the PCR. Data came from immunoSEQ multiplex PCR; TCRdb stores just in-frame clones and leaves some out. The data hold 100,000 to 150,000 clones, with around three quarters observed a single time. Sample: PBMCs. The receptors stem from a man aged 30 to 39 in good health and CMV-seronegative.

CDR3: CASSAAGTSGVNEQFF. The CDR3 coding sequence is TGTGCCAGTAGTGCCGCCGGGACTAGCGGGGTGAATGAGCAGTTCTTC. The chain uses TRBV19 and TRBJ2-1; 13 nucleotides line up with TRBD2. The CDR3 contains 16 residues. The germline gives CDR1 LNHDA, CDR2 SQIVND (reference sequence). The V gene end was trimmed by 5 bases and the J gene end by 7 bases; junction bases not matched to a gene: 8. Looking up the rest from reference TRBV19 and TRBJ2-1 gives the full variable domain: DGGITQSPKYLFRKEGQNVTLSCEQNLNHDAMYWYRQDPGQGLRLIYYSQIVNDFQKGDIAEGYSVSREKKESFPLTVTSAQKNPTAFYLCASSAAGTSGVNEQFFGPGTRLTVL.

A few counts support this clone. The chain employs TRBV4-1 and TRBJ1-4, with 8 bases fitting TRBD1. Germline V gene lookup returns CDR1 MGHRA and CDR2 YSYEKL. The V and J ends lost 0 bases and 0 bases, in that order; junction bases with no gene match: 6. This CDR3 region has 18 residues. The CDR3 loop is CASSQEDRASSTNEKLFF. In DNA form, the CDR3 reads TGCGCCAGCAGCCAAGAGGACAGGGCTTCGTCAACTAATGAAAAACTGTTTTTT.

The rearrangement uses TRBV6-1 and TRBJ2-3; TRBD2 agrees at 10 bases. The V gene's germline CDR1 is MNHNS and CDR2 SASEGT. Trimming removed 1 base from V and 3 bases from J; junction bases left unmatched: 10. This CDR3 has 18 amino acids. The CDR3 sequence is CASSEGWLAGGRTDTQYF. For the CDR3, the DNA is TGTGCCAGCAGTGAAGGGTGGTTAGCGGGAGGTCGAACAGATACGCAGTATTTT.

The rearrangement uses TRBV7-8 and TRBJ1-5; D unresolved. This CDR3 spans 15 amino acids. The V end was cut by 2 bases, the J end by 8 bases, with 16 bases between. CDR1 is SGHVS and CDR2 is FQNEAQ in the germline V gene. Here the CDR3 DNA reads TGTGCCAGCAGCTTAACGCTCACTGGAGTGGAGCCCCAGCATTTT. Protein: CASSLTLTGVEPQHF.

This sequence joins TRBV6-5 and TRBJ1-1; maybe TRBD1 (5 bases). Germline V gene lookup returns CDR1 MNHEY and CDR2 SVGAGI. The V gene lost 4 bases and the J gene lost 7 bases, with 16 bases spanning the gap. The CDR3 spans 14 residues. The CDR3 region has the DNA TGTGCCAGCAGTTCGAATCAGGGTTACAATGAAGCTTTCTTT. This codes for CASSSNQGYNEAFF.

The chain joins TRBV29-1 to TRBJ2-1, with TRBD1 matching 7 bases. The CDR3 length is 14 residues. In germline, CDR1 is SQVTM, CDR2 ANQGSEA. Losses at the gene ends were 5 bases for V and 2 bases for J; bases not matched to a gene: 6. DNA for the CDR3: TGCAGCGTTCTACAGGGGAAGCCCTACAATGAGCAGTTCTTC. Translated, it gives CSVLQGKPYNEQFF.

This clone was recorded only once. J is TRBJ1-3 and V is TRBV7-6, with D possibly matching TRBD1 (6 bases). This CDR3 spans 14 amino acids. V was shortened by 3 bases and J by 2 bases, with 8 bases between the two germline ends. Germline lookup yields CDR1 SGHVS and CDR2 FNYEAQ. The CDR3 nucleotides are TGTGCCAGCAGCTTTGGACAGACTGGAAACACCATATATTTT. Translated: CASSFGQTGNTIYF.

The chain joins TRBV6-5 to TRBJ1-6; D is unresolved. Germline values: CDR1 MNHEY, CDR2 SVGAGI. This CDR3 spans 13 amino acids. V was clipped by 0 bases and J by 10 bases, with 7 bases between them. The CDR3 DNA reads as TGTGCCAGCAGTTACTCCGTACAGTCACCCCTCCACTTT. Protein: CASSYSVQSPLHF.

The V call is TRBV29-1, the J call TRBJ1-5; the D gene is possibly TRBD1 (6 bases). V lost 4 bases and J lost 2, with 12 bases in between. This CDR3 spans 14 amino acids. Germline V gene sequence: CDR1 SQVTM, CDR2 ANQGSEA. This CDR3 is CSVGVGAGNQPQHF. For the CDR3, the DNA is TGCAGCGTTGGGGTGGGGGCAGGCAATCAGCCCCAGCATTTT.

This clone appeared many times. The chain joins TRBV5-1 to TRBJ1-1; TRBD1 matches at 9 bases. The V gene's germline CDR1 is SGHRS and CDR2 YFSETQ. The J segment lost 0 bases and the V segment lost 10 bases, leaving 4 bases of the junction unmatched. The CDR3 runs 13 residues. CDR3 in amino acids: CAGRQGVNTEAFF. The CDR3 coding sequence is TGCGCCGGACGACAGGGGGTGAACACTGAAGCTTTCTTT.

V is TRBV27 and J is TRBJ1-6; D is unresolved. Germline assignment: CDR1 MNHEY and CDR2 SMNVEV (reference sequence). This CDR3 contains 15 residues. Trimming cost V 2 bases and J 5 bases, with 10 bases left between them. CDR3 loop: CASSLTGSNNSPLHF. DNA for the CDR3: TGTGCCAGCAGTTTAACGGGGTCTAATAATTCACCCCTCCACTTT.

This CDR3 reads CASSLGQGIKTEAFF. CDR3 in DNA: TGCGCCAGCAGCTTGGGACAGGGGATTAAGACTGAAGCTTTCTTT. The chain uses TRBV5-1 and TRBJ1-1; 8 positions match TRBD1. The CDR3 spans 15 residues. Germline-derived CDR1 and CDR2 are SGHRS and YFSETQ. The V and J ends lost 0 bases and 5 bases, in that order; junction bases with no gene match: 6.

The V and J genes are TRBV15 and TRBJ1-1; possible D gene TRBD1, 5 bases. V gave up 1 base and J gave up 3 bases, with 9 bases separating them. The CDR3 totals 14 residues. Germline CDR1 reads LNHNV; CDR2 reads YYDKDF (reference sequence). This chain's CDR3 is CATSRGGEDTEAFF. CDR3 nucleotides: TGTGCCACCAGCAGAGGAGGGGAGGACACTGAAGCTTTCTTT.

This chain connects TRBV5-1 to TRBJ1-2, with 9 positions matching TRBD1. Germline V gene data show CDR1 as SGHRS and CDR2 as YFSETQ. This CDR3 has 16 amino acids. Unmatched junction bases numbered 9, after V lost 4 bases and J lost 2 bases. The CDR3 sequence is CASSTGQGTPNYGYTF. Written as DNA, the CDR3 is TGCGCCAGCAGCACGGGACAGGGCACACCCAACTATGGCTACACCTTC. Complete variable domain (other parts from reference TRBV5-1 and TRBJ1-2): KAGVTQTPRYLIKTRGQQVTLSCSPISGHRSVSWYQQTPGQGLQFLFEYFSETQRNKGNFPGRFSGRQFSNSRSEMNVSTLELGDSALYLCASSTGQGTPNYGYTFGSGTRLTVV.

The CDR3 region is CASSRLGLHEQFF. The CDR3 DNA sequence: TGTGCCAGCAGCCGATTGGGACTGCATGAGCAGTTCTTC. The gene calls are TRBV11-2 and TRBJ2-1, with D perhaps TRBD2 (6 bases). The CDR3 sequence is 13 residues long. Germline V lookup: CDR1 SGHAT, CDR2 FQNNGV. Trimming removed 5 bases at V and 8 bases at J, with 13 bases between.

The V gene is TRBV5-4, the J gene TRBJ1-5; 9 bases align to TRBD1. V lost 3 bases to trimming and J lost 3 bases; unmatched junction nucleotides: 4. CDR1 is SGHNT and CDR2 is YYREEE in the germline V gene (reference sequence). The CDR3 length is 15 residues. CDR3 bases: TGTGCCAGCAGCTCGGGACAGGGTTACAATCAGCCCCAGCATTTT. Its protein is CASSSGQGYNQPQHF.

The rearrangement uses TRBV28 and TRBJ1-5; D not resolved. The germline V gene encodes CDR1 MDHEN and CDR2 SYDVKM. This CDR3 spans 15 amino acids. V lost 3 bases and J 1 base, leaving 10 bases between the germline ends. The CDR3 nucleotides read TGTGCCAGCAGTTTTCATGCTCGGAGCAATCAGCCCCAGCATTTT. Its translation: CASSFHARSNQPQHF.

The chain couples TRBV5-1 to TRBJ2-7; TRBD2 matches at 10 bases. The CDR3 is made up of 18 amino acids. Losses at the gene ends were 3 bases for V and 2 bases for J; bases not matched to a gene: 14. The V gene's germline CDR1 is SGHRS and CDR2 YFSETQ. CDR3 sequence reads: CASSWAIKAGGPPYEQYF. The CDR3 nucleotides are TGCGCCAGCAGCTGGGCGATAAAAGCGGGAGGGCCTCCCTACGAGCAGTACTTC.

This chain links TRBV27 with TRBJ1-1; 7 nucleotides line up with TRBD1. The ends lost 4 bases at V and 10 bases at J; junction bases unmatched: 3. The CDR3 spans 11 residues. Germline V CDR1 and CDR2: MNHEY, SMNVEV (reference sequence). The CDR3 DNA reads as TGTGCCAGCAGTTCACAGGGGTTAGCTTTCTTT. Translating it yields CASSSQGLAFF.

The V and J genes are TRBV5-1 and TRBJ2-7; TRBD2 is a possible D gene (6 bases). This CDR3 is 17 amino acids long. CDR1 SGHRS and CDR2 YFSETQ come from the germline V gene. The V and J ends lost 1 base and 5 bases respectively, with 22 bases between them. For the CDR3, the DNA is TGCGCCAGCAGCTTGAGTCTTCCAGGCGGGGTCGGGGACGAGCAGTACTTC. This codes for CASSLSLPGGVGDEQYF.

The gene calls are TRBV19 and TRBJ2-7; D perhaps matches TRBD1 (5 bases). The germline gives CDR1 LNHDA, CDR2 SQIVND (reference sequence). The CDR3 consists of 14 residues. Trimming pared 5 bases from V and 2 bases from J, leaving 13 bases between. The CDR3 reads CASSSEYRTYEQYF. Written as DNA, the CDR3 is TGTGCCAGTAGTTCGGAGTACAGGACCTACGAGCAGTACTTC.